This TCR beta chain came from a study of tissue T cells after allogeneic stem cell transplantation. As for the study in general: Samples with visible lymphocytes on H&E were prioritized for sequencing. Study results and limitations: Few T cell clones were shared across patients, but motif clusters showed tissue-specific shared signatures. In patients and mice, blood and spleen missed much of tissue repertoire. Anatomically similar tissues had similar TCR repertoires within each patient.

The germline CDR1 and CDR2 sequences are MGHDK and SYGVNS. The CDR3 loop spans 12 amino acids. The ends were cut back, 5 bases at V and 6 bases at J, with 10 bases in the middle. Profiled with immunoSEQ multiplex PCR; TCRdb holds only in-frame clones, not every one. The sample contains about 5,800 clones, approximately 60% of which appear only once. On this clone: As yet, its antigen is unknown.

The specimen comprised tissue from the jejunum, sampled at autopsy. The sequence was obtained from a male donor older than 55 with lung cancer. This chain uses TRBV25-1 with TRBJ1-2; weak D call: TRBD1 (5 bases). CDR3 DNA sequence: TGTGCCAGCAGTATCACAGGAGATGGCTACACCTTC. Translating gives CASSITGDGYTF.